This is a list of T cell receptor beta chains from one sample in a study of T cells in Graves' hyperthyroidism and ophthalmopathy. TCRdb used MiXCR to reprocess the multiplex PCR reads, holding one entry per CDR3 protein. The data contain about 740,000 distinct CDR3 sequences, 14% of them singletons. Sequencing was performed on blood. These receptors were obtained from a woman aged 18-29 years with Graves' hyperthyroidism. The CDR3 runs from the conserved cysteine through the conserved F or W. Fields, in order: D gene, J gene, V gene, clone size, CDR3 DNA, CDR3 protein. A D gene is named only where the DNA matches it firmly. Clone size is shown for a subset of rows, as once, few, many or a class of expanded clone.

d_call: TRBD2; j_call: TRBJ2-1; v_call: TRBV28; clone_size: many; cdr3_nt: TGTGCCAGCAGTCAACTAGCGGGTCTACGCTACAATGAGCAGTTCTTC; cdr3_aa: CASSQLAGLRYNEQFF
d_call: -; j_call: TRBJ2-7; v_call: TRBV7-9; clone_size: -; cdr3_nt: TGTGCCAGCAGCTTAGGACAGAGCTTCTACGAGCAGTACTTC; cdr3_aa: CASSLGQSFYEQYF
d_call: TRBD1; j_call: TRBJ2-7; v_call: TRBV4-1; clone_size: few; cdr3_nt: TGCGCCAGCAGTGGTCCGGGACAGGGGTGGGAGCAGTACTTC; cdr3_aa: CASSGPGQGWEQYF
d_call: -; j_call: TRBJ2-5; v_call: TRBV7-3; clone_size: many; cdr3_nt: TGTGCCAGCAGCTTAACAAGTGGGATGTTGGAGACCCAGTACTTC; cdr3_aa: CASSLTSGMLETQYF
d_call: TRBD1; j_call: TRBJ2-5; v_call: TRBV5-4; clone_size: -; cdr3_nt: TGTGCCAGCAGGTTTGGGGCGATAACAGGGGGCTGGCAGACCCAGTACTTC; cdr3_aa: CASRFGAITGGWQTQYF
d_call: TRBD2; j_call: TRBJ2-2; v_call: TRBV12-3/TRBV12-4; clone_size: -; cdr3_nt: TGTGCCAGCAGTCCGGGACTAGCGGGAGGATCTCCCACCGGGGAGCTGTTTTTT; cdr3_aa: CASSPGLAGGSPTGELFF
d_call: TRBD1; j_call: TRBJ1-5; v_call: TRBV2; clone_size: many; cdr3_nt: TGTGCCAGCAGTACGACTCCGGGACAGTTTTCAAATCAGCCCCAGCATTTT; cdr3_aa: CASSTTPGQFSNQPQHF
d_call: -; j_call: TRBJ2-2; v_call: TRBV7-3; clone_size: few; cdr3_nt: TGTGCCAGCAGCTTAGAGGGGTTGAACACCGGGGAGCTGTTTTTT; cdr3_aa: CASSLEGLNTGELFF
d_call: TRBD1; j_call: TRBJ1-1; v_call: TRBV29-1; clone_size: many; cdr3_nt: TGCACCACTACTCAGGGACAGGGAGGCACTGAAGCTTTCTTT; cdr3_aa: CTTTQGQGGTEAFF
d_call: TRBD1; j_call: TRBJ2-7; v_call: TRBV11-2; clone_size: many; cdr3_nt: TGTGCCAGCAGCTTAACAGGGGGCACCCCCGAGCAGTACTTC; cdr3_aa: CASSLTGGTPEQYF
d_call: TRBD2; j_call: TRBJ2-1; v_call: TRBV27; clone_size: many; cdr3_nt: TGTGCCAGCAGTTCCCTCCCGGGGCGGGGGAACTCCTACAATGAGCAGTTCTTC; cdr3_aa: CASSSLPGRGNSYNEQFF
d_call: -; j_call: TRBJ1-4; v_call: TRBV4-1; clone_size: -; cdr3_nt: TGCGCCAGCAGCCAAGATCGCCCATCTAATGAAAAACTGTTTTTT; cdr3_aa: CASSQDRPSNEKLFF
d_call: -; j_call: TRBJ1-2; v_call: TRBV29-1; clone_size: -; cdr3_nt: TGCAGCGTTGAAGTGGCGGGCTATGGCTACACCTTC; cdr3_aa: CSVEVAGYGYTF
d_call: -; j_call: TRBJ2-7; v_call: TRBV20-1; clone_size: few; cdr3_nt: TGCAGTGCTAGGACCCCGGTGGCTAATTACGAGCAGTACTTC; cdr3_aa: CSARTPVANYEQYF
d_call: TRBD2; j_call: TRBJ2-7; v_call: TRBV7-8; clone_size: many; cdr3_nt: TGTGCCAGCAGCTTAGGTTTTGCGGGAGGACCCTTGATCGAGCAGTACTTC; cdr3_aa: CASSLGFAGGPLIEQYF
d_call: TRBD2; j_call: TRBJ2-2; v_call: TRBV28; clone_size: few; cdr3_nt: TGTGCCAGCAGGACGGGACAGGGAGGACTAGCGGGAGGACGCGGGGAGCTGTTTTTT; cdr3_aa: CASRTGQGGLAGGRGELFF
d_call: TRBD2; j_call: TRBJ2-1; v_call: TRBV14; clone_size: -; cdr3_nt: TGTGCCAGCAGCCTGCAGCGGGAGGCTGTGTTCTTC; cdr3_aa: CASSLQREAVFF
d_call: -; j_call: TRBJ2-3; v_call: TRBV7-3; clone_size: -; cdr3_nt: TGTGCCAGCAGCTTAACCGGCGTGGGTATCCGAGGGGGAGATACGCAGTATTTT; cdr3_aa: CASSLTGVGIRGGDTQYF
d_call: TRBD1; j_call: TRBJ2-7; v_call: TRBV5-1; clone_size: few; cdr3_nt: TGCGCCAGCAGCTTGGACTGGACAGGGACCTACGAGCAGTACTTC; cdr3_aa: CASSLDWTGTYEQYF
d_call: TRBD1; j_call: TRBJ1-1; v_call: TRBV19; clone_size: few; cdr3_nt: TGTGCCAGTAGTATACAGGGGGCAAGCACTGAAGCTTTCTTT; cdr3_aa: CASSIQGASTEAFF
d_call: -; j_call: TRBJ2-1; v_call: TRBV5-1; clone_size: many; cdr3_nt: TGCGCCAGCAGCTTGGGCGGGCCGGGTGAGCAGTTCTTC; cdr3_aa: CASSLGGPGEQFF
d_call: -; j_call: TRBJ1-5; v_call: TRBV4-1; clone_size: -; cdr3_nt: TGCGCCAGCAGCCATTTGACTGGGAGGCAGCCCCAGCATTTT; cdr3_aa: CASSHLTGRQPQHF
d_call: TRBD1; j_call: TRBJ2-1; v_call: TRBV6-5; clone_size: few; cdr3_nt: TGTGCCAGCAGTTACTCGAACTTAGGGGGCGTTGAGCAGTTCTTC; cdr3_aa: CASSYSNLGGVEQFF
d_call: TRBD2; j_call: TRBJ2-1; v_call: TRBV6-2/TRBV6-3; clone_size: many; cdr3_nt: TGTGCCAGCAGTGGTGATAGCGGGAGGGCCAATGAGCAGTTCTTC; cdr3_aa: CASSGDSGRANEQFF
d_call: TRBD2; j_call: TRBJ2-7; v_call: TRBV28; clone_size: many; cdr3_nt: TGTGCCAGCAGTACGGGACTAGCGGGAGTAGGGGGCGAGCAGTACTTC; cdr3_aa: CASSTGLAGVGGEQYF
d_call: -; j_call: TRBJ2-3; v_call: TRBV20-1; clone_size: many; cdr3_nt: TGCAGTGCTAGCTATACAGATACGCAGTATTTT; cdr3_aa: CSASYTDTQYF
d_call: -; j_call: TRBJ2-3; v_call: TRBV6-1; clone_size: few; cdr3_nt: TGTGCCACCCGGGGGCCTAGCACAGATACGCAGTATTTT; cdr3_aa: CATRGPSTDTQYF
d_call: TRBD1; j_call: TRBJ2-5; v_call: TRBV15; clone_size: -; cdr3_nt: TGTGCCACCAGCCACCAGGGACAGGGGGGAGAGACCCAGTACTTC; cdr3_aa: CATSHQGQGGETQYF
d_call: -; j_call: TRBJ1-2; v_call: TRBV29-1; clone_size: -; cdr3_nt: TGCAGCGTTGAAGATCTGACCGGCATAGGCTACACCTTC; cdr3_aa: CSVEDLTGIGYTF
d_call: -; j_call: TRBJ2-7; v_call: TRBV6-1; clone_size: many; cdr3_nt: TGTGCCAGCAGACGCAGGGGCCGGCCGACCTACGAGCAGTACTTC; cdr3_aa: CASRRRGRPTYEQYF
d_call: TRBD2; j_call: TRBJ2-3; v_call: TRBV3-1; clone_size: many; cdr3_nt: TGTGCCAGCAGCTTCGTAGCGGGAAGCACAGATACGCAGTATTTT; cdr3_aa: CASSFVAGSTDTQYF
d_call: -; j_call: TRBJ2-3; v_call: TRBV10-1; clone_size: -; cdr3_nt: TGCGCCAGCAGCCAAGTTTGGGGAGAGGCAGATACGCAGTATTTT; cdr3_aa: CASSQVWGEADTQYF
d_call: TRBD1; j_call: TRBJ2-5; v_call: TRBV6-5; clone_size: few; cdr3_nt: TGTGCCAGCAGTTACGACCCCGACAGGGGAGGTGAGACCCAGTACTTC; cdr3_aa: CASSYDPDRGGETQYF
d_call: -; j_call: TRBJ1-4; v_call: TRBV29-1; clone_size: few; cdr3_nt: TGCAGCGTTGTTCACAGAGAAAAACTGTTTTTT; cdr3_aa: CSVVHREKLFF
d_call: -; j_call: TRBJ2-7; v_call: TRBV28; clone_size: many; cdr3_nt: TGTGCCAGCAAGGAGTTGGCGAGATACGAGCAGTACTTC; cdr3_aa: CASKELARYEQYF
d_call: -; j_call: TRBJ2-7; v_call: TRBV30; clone_size: many; cdr3_nt: TGTGCCTGGAGTGTATATCGAGGTTCCTACGAGCAGTACTTC; cdr3_aa: CAWSVYRGSYEQYF
d_call: -; j_call: TRBJ2-3; v_call: TRBV7-6; clone_size: -; cdr3_nt: TGTGCCAGCAGCCCCAGGGCAGGGCTGGAGACCCAGTATTTT; cdr3_aa: CASSPRAGLETQYF
d_call: -; j_call: TRBJ2-7; v_call: TRBV7-9; clone_size: few; cdr3_nt: TGTGCCAGCAGCTTAGGGCAGGGAGGAGGCTACGAGCAGTACTTC; cdr3_aa: CASSLGQGGGYEQYF
d_call: -; j_call: TRBJ2-2; v_call: TRBV11-2; clone_size: -; cdr3_nt: TGTGCCAGCAGTCCCCTGGGCCCGAACACCGGGGAGCTGTTTTTT; cdr3_aa: CASSPLGPNTGELFF
d_call: -; j_call: TRBJ1-1; v_call: TRBV7-3; clone_size: many; cdr3_nt: TGTGCCAGCAGCTTAACCCCAGGGGAAGAAACTGAAGCTTTCTTT; cdr3_aa: CASSLTPGEETEAFF
d_call: TRBD1; j_call: TRBJ2-2; v_call: TRBV7-2; clone_size: many; cdr3_nt: TGTGCCAGCAGCTTAGCATACAGGGGACGCCGGAACGGGGAGCTGTTTTTT; cdr3_aa: CASSLAYRGRRNGELFF
d_call: TRBD2; j_call: TRBJ2-2; v_call: TRBV12-3/TRBV12-4; clone_size: few; cdr3_nt: TGTGCCACCCCGATGACTAGCGGTTCGAGGTCGTGGTACACCGGGGAGCTGTTTTTT; cdr3_aa: CATPMTSGSRSWYTGELFF
d_call: -; j_call: TRBJ2-7; v_call: TRBV12-3/TRBV12-4; clone_size: many; cdr3_nt: TGTGCCAGCAGTTTGAGTTGGCAAGCCTACGAGCAGTACTTC; cdr3_aa: CASSLSWQAYEQYF
d_call: TRBD1; j_call: TRBJ2-2; v_call: TRBV12-3/TRBV12-4; clone_size: few; cdr3_nt: TGTGCCAGCAGATCCGGGACAGGGGCACTCTTAACGAACACCGGGGAGCTGTTTTTT; cdr3_aa: CASRSGTGALLTNTGELFF
d_call: TRBD2; j_call: TRBJ2-7; v_call: TRBV4-1; clone_size: -; cdr3_nt: TGCGCCAGCAGCCAAGTCCCTAGCGGGGGGTACGAGCAGTACTTC; cdr3_aa: CASSQVPSGGYEQYF
d_call: -; j_call: TRBJ1-3; v_call: TRBV2; clone_size: -; cdr3_nt: TGTGCCAGCAGTATAGGGATCTTTGGAAACACCATATATTTT; cdr3_aa: CASSIGIFGNTIYF
d_call: TRBD1; j_call: TRBJ1-1; v_call: TRBV19; clone_size: -; cdr3_nt: TGTGCCAGTAGTATAGGGGGACAGGAGGAAGCTTTCTTT; cdr3_aa: CASSIGGQEEAFF